The text below deals with one TCR beta chain. Its antigen is unknown. This sample was included in a study of OX40 agonist ivuxolimab in advanced cancers. As for the study in general: An agonistic anti-OX40 (CD134) antibody, ivuxolimab, was used to treat the patients.

Assay used: immunoSEQ multiplex PCR; TCRdb lists only in-frame clones, some missing. The sample yields 15,000 or so clones, roughly 88% seen once. General study findings and limits: The CD4+ and CD8+ T cells in the blood had expanded clonally by week 6 at 0.1 to 3.0 mg/kg. Normalized T-cell clonal expansion was also low in a subset of nonresponders. The authors did not determine the antigen specificity of the expanded peripheral T cells.

The sample consisted of CD4+ or CD8+ T cells sorted from blood, taken in a trial of the OX40 agonist ivuxolimab. The clonotype was recovered from an adult with an advanced solid tumor such as melanoma, head and neck, liver or kidney cancer.

CDR3 DNA sequence: TGCGCCAGCCGGGGACTAGTTGTACACAATGAGCAGTTCTTC. Translating it yields CASRGLVVHNEQFF. The chain links TRBV10-2 to TRBJ2-1, with 8 bases lining up with TRBD2. CDR3 size: 14 residues. V gave up 8 bases and J gave up 5 bases; unmatched junction bases: 8. CDR1 and CDR2 from the germline V gene are WSHSY and SAAADI.